Below, 31 T cell receptor beta chains from the same sample are listed, as sequenced in a study of identical twins. In TCRdb, the 5' RACE reads were re-called with MiXCR into one record per CDR3 protein. The sample shows 450,000 to 650,000 distinct CDR3 sequences, roughly 9.9% of them seen only once. This sample was shared with a second study, whose subject was yellow fever vaccine responses in identical twins.

Sequencing was carried out using PBMCs. All receptors come from a woman aged 18-29 years in good health.

This clonotype was seen a few times. The rearrangement uses TRBV18 and TRBJ2-3; D is possibly TRBD2 (7 bases). The CDR3 covers 15 residues. Germline CDR1 is KGHSH and CDR2 is LQKENI. V was trimmed by 4 bases and J by 3 bases, leaving 14 bases between them. The DNA for the CDR3 is TGTGCCAGCTCACGGGGCGGGGGCTCGACAGATACGCAGTATTTT. It specifies CASSRGGGSTDTQYF.

This clonotype has a handful of counts. The chain is built from TRBV19 and TRBJ2-1; no firm D call. Trimming left V 5 bases short and J 6 bases short, with 8 bases between. This CDR3 has 12 amino acids. Germline-derived CDR1 and CDR2 are LNHDA and SQIVND (reference sequence). The CDR3 here is CASSPWGNEQFF. The CDR3 DNA sequence: TGTGCCAGTAGTCCATGGGGCAATGAGCAGTTCTTC.

V usage is TRBV12-3 or TRBV12-4 and J usage is TRBJ2-1; 9 nucleotides match TRBD2. V lost 7 bases, J lost 3 bases, and 10 bases stayed unmatched. This CDR3 comprises 16 residues. As DNA, the CDR3 is TGTGCCAGCACCTCTGGAGGGCGGGGGGGCTACAATGAGCAGTTCTTC. Its protein is CASTSGGRGGYNEQFF.

This clonotype has a count of ten or more. The rearrangement joins TRBV30 to TRBJ2-6; the D is unclear. There are 14 residues in the CDR3. Germline-derived CDR1 and CDR2 are GTSNPN and SVGIG (reference sequence). V lost 7 bases and J 0 bases, leaving 10 bases between the germline ends. The CDR3 loop is CASSGGSGANVLTF. In nucleotides, the CDR3 is TGTGCCTCCTCCGGTGGCTCTGGGGCCAACGTCCTGACTTTC.

Only a few counts were recorded for this clonotype. The V and J genes are TRBV6-1 and TRBJ2-7, with D maybe TRBD1 (5 bases). V lost 4 bases, J lost 2 bases, and 12 bases lay in between. The CDR3 extends over 14 amino acids. Germline CDR1 MNHNS, CDR2 SASEGT. CDR3 in amino acids: CASSASGLPYEQYF. CDR3 sequence (DNA): TGTGCCAGCAGTGCGTCAGGGTTGCCCTACGAGCAGTACTTC.

The chain recombines TRBV20-1 with TRBJ2-7; no reliable D call. CDR1 DFQATT and CDR2 SNEGSKA come from the germline V gene (reference sequence). Trimming shortened V by 6 bases and J by 0 bases, and 12 bases separated the two germline ends. This CDR3 spans 13 amino acids. CDR3 sequence: CSAPTPSSYEQYF. Written as DNA, the CDR3 is TGCAGTGCACCAACACCTAGCTCCTACGAGCAGTACTTC.

The chain joins TRBV6-1 to TRBJ2-2; D remains ambiguous. V was cut by 10 bases and J by 1 base, with 13 bases left in between. This CDR3 contains 14 residues. Looked up from germline, CDR1 is MNHNS and CDR2 is SASEGT. The CDR3 region has the DNA TGTGCCACCATGTATGGGGAGAACACCGGGGAGCTGTTTTTT. It specifies CATMYGENTGELFF.

In this sample, this clonotype turned up many times. The gene calls are TRBV5-6 and TRBJ2-3, with a possible D match to TRBD1 (6 bases). This CDR3 is 17 amino acids long. The V end lost 0 bases, the J end lost 6 bases, and 20 bases lay between the germline ends. Germline V gives CDR1 SGHDT, CDR2 YYEEEE. The CDR3 DNA reads TGTGCCAGCAGCTTGGTTAAAGGGACACCATTCCGGGATACGCAGTATTTT. It encodes CASSLVKGTPFRDTQYF.

This clonotype was counted ten times or more. The chain links TRBV5-1 to TRBJ2-7; D gene unclear. CDR3 length: 16 amino acids. The V end lost 0 bases, the J end lost 1 base, and 14 bases lay between the germline ends. CDR1 and CDR2 from the germline V gene are SGHRS and YFSETQ. CDR3 nucleotides: TGCGCCAGCAGCTTGGCATCGGCTACGACTTCCTACGAGCAGTACTTC. It encodes CASSLASATTSYEQYF.

The chain joins TRBV5-5 to TRBJ2-2; tentative D call: TRBD2 (5 bases). V dropped 1 base and J dropped 6 bases, with 13 bases sitting between them. This CDR3 has 15 amino acids. CDR1 is SGHKS and CDR2 is YYEKEE in the germline V gene (reference sequence). For the CDR3, the DNA is TGTGCCAGCAGCTTGTTACTAGTTCGAGCCGGGGAGCTGTTTTTT. Protein product: CASSLLLVRAGELFF.

The chain carries TRBV9 and TRBJ2-7, with D maybe TRBD2 (6 bases). V was clipped by 3 bases and J by 2 bases, with 15 bases between them. Per germline, CDR1 SGDLS and CDR2 YYNGEE. CDR3 size: 15 residues. CDR3 coding DNA: TGTGCCAGCAGCGCCCTAGCGTCGGGCACCTACGAGCAGTACTTC. It is translated as CASSALASGTYEQYF.

The V call is TRBV7-9, the J call TRBJ2-7, with 7 bases that match TRBD1. The CDR3 is 16 amino acids. The V and J ends lost 5 bases and 6 bases, in that order; junction bases with no gene match: 16. Looked up from germline, CDR1 is SEHNR and CDR2 is FQNEAQ (reference sequence). CDR3 loop: CASSPGPGQQKGEQYF. The CDR3 nucleotides read TGTGCCAGCAGCCCTGGACCGGGACAGCAAAAGGGCGAGCAGTACTTC.

This clonotype was found a few times. This chain joins TRBV7-2 and TRBJ2-2, with 8 bases aligning to TRBD1. Germline V gene data show CDR1 as SGHTA and CDR2 as FQGNSA. The CDR3 has 17 residues. Trimming removed 0 bases from V and 6 bases from J; junction bases left unmatched: 9. CDR3 sequence: CASSLAQQGASAGELFF. The CDR3 nucleotides read TGTGCCAGCAGCTTAGCGCAGCAGGGGGCATCGGCCGGGGAGCTGTTTTTT.

The rearrangement links TRBV7-3 to TRBJ2-3; tentative D call: TRBD1 (6 bases). The CDR3 totals 14 residues. In germline, CDR1 is SGHTA, CDR2 FQGTGA. Trimming took 5 bases from V and 2 from J, leaving 11 bases between them. Here the CDR3 reads CASSPRTDTDTQYF. CDR3 DNA sequence: TGTGCCAGCAGCCCAAGGACAGACACAGATACGCAGTATTTT.

This clonotype was observed at least ten times. This chain links TRBV15 with TRBJ1-5, with 7 bases lining up with TRBD1. CDR1 and CDR2 (germline): LNHNV, YYDKDF (reference sequence). With V trimmed by 0 bases and J by 3 bases, 2 bases remained unmatched. CDR3 length equals 15 residues. In nucleotides, the CDR3 is TGTGCCACCAGCAGAGAGGACAGGTTCAATCAGCCCCAGCATTTT. The encoded protein is CATSREDRFNQPQHF.

V and J are TRBV9 and TRBJ2-1, with 9 bases that match TRBD1. The CDR3 sequence is 14 residues long. CDR1 and CDR2 from the germline V gene are SGDLS and YYNGEE. Trimming at V came to 6 bases and at J to 6 bases, leaving 7 bases not matched to a gene. The DNA of the CDR3 is TGTGCCAGCAAAGGACAGGGGAATGGCAATGAGCAGTTCTTC. The encoded protein is CASKGQGNGNEQFF.

This clonotype was counted ten times or more. The chain has TRBV7-2 and TRBJ2-4; no clear D. Germline values: CDR1 SGHTA, CDR2 FQGNSA. The V and J ends lost 2 bases and 10 bases respectively, with 9 bases between them. The CDR3 totals 12 residues. In DNA form, the CDR3 reads TGTGCCAGCAGCTTATCAGCTGAGATTCAGTACTTC. Amino acids: CASSLSAEIQYF.

The chain links TRBV5-1 to TRBJ2-1; maybe TRBD1 (6 bases). The CDR3 consists of 15 residues. Germline V gene data show CDR1 as SGHRS and CDR2 as YFSETQ. With 0 bases removed from V and 5 bases from J, the gap between germline ends came to 12 bases. The CDR3 DNA is TGCGCCAGCAGCTTGGTTCGACAGGCCAACAATGAGCAGTTCTTC. This gives the protein CASSLVRQANNEQFF.

This clonotype was seen a handful of times. The chain combines TRBV6-2 or TRBV6-3 with TRBJ2-3; tentative D call: TRBD1 (5 bases). Germline CDR1 and CDR2: MNHEY and SVGEGT. The CDR3 spans 13 residues. The V and J ends lost 2 bases and 5 bases respectively, with 8 bases between them. The CDR3 reads CASSYQGEDTQYF. The CDR3 DNA reads TGTGCCAGCAGTTACCAGGGTGAAGATACGCAGTATTTT.

Many counts were recorded for this clonotype. The chain links TRBV29-1 to TRBJ2-5; 7 bases agree with TRBD1. V was pared by 6 bases and J by 4 bases, with 14 bases of the junction left unmatched. The CDR3 has 15 amino acids. Per germline, CDR1 SQVTM and CDR2 ANQGSEA. In DNA form, the CDR3 reads TGCAGCGTCGCCCCGGGACAGAAGGTTACAGAGACCCAGTACTTC. Its protein product is CSVAPGQKVTETQYF.

The chain carries TRBV2 and TRBJ2-7; D is ambiguous. Trimming removed 2 bases from V and 3 bases from J, with 14 bases in between. Germline V CDR1 and CDR2: SNHLY, FYNNEI. The CDR3 sequence is 15 residues long. In DNA form, the CDR3 reads TGTGCCAGCAGTGAATTCCTACAGTTCTTCTACGAGCAGTACTTC. It yields the protein CASSEFLQFFYEQYF.

This rearrangement joins TRBV29-1 to TRBJ1-2; D is unclear. Germline assignment: CDR1 SQVTM and CDR2 ANQGSEA. The V end was cut by 2 bases, the J end by 0 bases, with 19 bases between. The CDR3 is 17 amino acids. CDR3 loop: CSVESYTLRESNYGYTF. CDR3 coding DNA: TGCAGCGTTGAATCGTACACCCTTAGGGAATCTAACTATGGCTACACCTTC.

The V gene is TRBV6-2 or TRBV6-3, the J gene TRBJ2-1; weak D call: TRBD2 (6 bases). Trimming cost V 7 bases and J 6 bases, with 13 bases left between them. CDR1 is MNHEY, CDR2 SVGEGT, per germline. The CDR3 runs 13 residues. The CDR3 loop reads CASNSRLGNEQFF. Here the CDR3 DNA reads TGTGCCAGCAACTCCCGACTAGGCAATGAGCAGTTCTTC.

This clonotype came up a few times. The V call is TRBV7-8, the J call TRBJ2-7; 16 bases align to TRBD2. CDR1 SGHVS and CDR2 FQNEAQ come from the germline V gene. V lost 5 bases, J lost 1 base, and 5 bases stayed unmatched. The CDR3 sequence is 17 residues long. CDR3 amino acids: CASSLGTSGGGSYEQYF. The DNA for the CDR3 is TGTGCCAGCAGCCTAGGGACTAGCGGGGGGGGATCCTACGAGCAGTACTTC.

This clonotype was seen at least ten times. The rearrangement joins TRBV3-1 to TRBJ2-1, with D unresolved. Germline lookup yields CDR1 LGHDT and CDR2 YNNKEL (reference sequence). Trimming pared 2 bases from V and 9 bases from J, leaving 11 bases between. The CDR3 has 13 amino acids. CDR3 DNA: TGTGCCAGCAGCCAATCTCTATTGGGTGAGCAGTTCTTC. It specifies CASSQSLLGEQFF.

This clonotype was recorded a few times. This rearrangement joins TRBV14 to TRBJ2-2, with 7 positions matching TRBD1. The junction had 5 bases not matched to a gene; V was cut back by 0 bases and J by 4 bases. Germline V gene lookup returns CDR1 SGHDN and CDR2 FVKESK. The CDR3 loop spans 16 amino acids. The CDR3 region is CASSQETGLATGELFF. For the CDR3, the DNA is TGTGCCAGCAGCCAAGAGACAGGGCTTGCCACCGGGGAGCTGTTTTTT.

This clonotype was seen at least ten times. The rearrangement links TRBV27 to TRBJ1-1; weak D call: TRBD1 (5 bases). CDR3 length: 16 residues. V lost 5 bases and J 1 base, leaving 17 bases between the germline ends. CDR1 and CDR2 (germline): MNHEY, SMNVEV (reference sequence). The CDR3 reads CASSPRFGDPNTEAFF. In nucleotides, the CDR3 is TGTGCCAGCAGTCCACGGTTCGGGGACCCGAACACTGAAGCTTTCTTT.

Concerning this clonotype itself: The junction departs from germline at one end; a sequencing error may be responsible. The rearrangement links TRBV30 to TRBJ2-6, with 7 bases fitting TRBD2. Germline CDR1 is GTSNPN and CDR2 is SVGIG (reference sequence). The CDR3 extends over 13 amino acids. This chain's CDR3 is CAGGTAGANVLTF. Written as DNA, the CDR3 is TGCGCCGGGGGGACGGCTGGGGCCAACGTCCTGACTTTC. Variable domain in full (rest from reference TRBV30 and TRBJ2-6): SQTIHQWPATLVQPVGSPLSLECTVEGTSNPNLYWYRQAAGRGLQLLFYSVGIGQISSEVPQNLSASRPQDRQFILSSKKLLLSDSGFYLCAGGTAGANVLTFGAGSRLTVL.

This chain joins TRBV28 and TRBJ1-3, with a weak D call TRBD1 (5 bases). Per germline, CDR1 MDHEN and CDR2 SYDVKM. CDR3 length: 16 residues. V was shortened by 6 bases and J by 2 bases, with 17 bases between the two germline ends. DNA of the CDR3: TGTGCCAGCAGCCTCCCTCTCCTGGGGGCTGGAAACACCATATATTTT. This sequence encodes CASSLPLLGAGNTIYF.

This clonotype turned up a few times. The chain employs TRBV5-1 and TRBJ2-1; 11 bases are a match to TRBD2. J was trimmed by 7 bases and V by 5 bases; bases with no gene match: 8. CDR1 and CDR2 (germline): SGHRS, YFSETQ. This CDR3 region has 15 residues. CDR3 DNA sequence: TGCGCCAGCAGTAGTAGGACTAGCGGGTTAAATGAGCAGTTCTTC. This encodes CASSSRTSGLNEQFF.

This clonotype was picked up a small number of times. V is TRBV6-1 and J is TRBJ2-7, with TRBD1 matching over 9 bases. Germline trimming cut 7 bases from V and 1 base from J; bases unmatched to any gene: 5. CDR1 MNHNS and CDR2 SASEGT come from the germline V gene. The CDR3 spans 14 residues. CDR3: CASIGTGPSYEQYF. The CDR3, as DNA: TGTGCCAGCATAGGGACAGGGCCTTCCTACGAGCAGTACTTC.